This TCR beta chain was obtained from a study of OX40 agonist ivuxolimab in advanced cancers. Looking at the study overall: The drug used for patients, ivuxolimab, was an agonistic anti-OX40 (CD134) antibody.

Per the germline V gene, CDR1 is LNHNV and CDR2 is YYDKDF (reference sequence). V was pared by 0 bases and J by 3 bases, with 8 bases of the junction left unmatched. The CDR3 loop spans 18 amino acids. Clones were sequenced by immunoSEQ multiplex PCR, and TCRdb holds only the in-frame ones, with some missing. Here the sample spans around 63,000 clones, about four fifths being singletons. Here the sequenced sample was CD4+ or CD8+ T cells sorted from blood, taken in a trial of the OX40 agonist ivuxolimab. This TCR was sampled from an adult with an advanced solid tumor such as melanoma, head and neck, liver or kidney cancer. The chain links TRBV15 to TRBJ2-2, with TRBD1 matching 9 bases. DNA for the CDR3: TGTGCCACCAGCAGAGATGAAGGCCGGACAGGGGACACCGGGGAGCTGTTTTTT. Protein sequence: CATSRDEGRTGDTGELFF.